The 9 T cell receptor beta chains below were found in one sample sequenced in a study of regulatory T cells in long-lasting Graves disease (dated by TCRdb to about 2021). Libraries were prepared through multiplex PCR. Reads for this sample came from an Illumina HiSeq 4000. To build TCR beta libraries, CDR3 regions were amplified by Arm-PCR using iRepertoire HTBI primers. TCRdb itself trimmed the public reads at Q25 with fastp, ran MiXCR and retained productive beta chains. All rows with the same CDR3 protein become a single entry with the most common DNA and genes. This sample lists a few hundred thousand distinct CDR3 sequences; about 11% were detected once. 18% of the sample belongs to the ten largest clones. The time point label on this specimen signifies: newly diagnosed GD, antithyroid drugs for less than 3 months. For both TCR sequencing and RNA sequencing, RNA was extracted from PBMCs using TRIzol.

These data were likewise used in another study, on T cells in Graves' hyperthyroidism and ophthalmopathy.

This material consisted of peripheral blood mononuclear cells (PBMCs), taken at new diagnosis, from a patient treated with antithyroid drugs. Receptor source: a woman in her late teens or twenties with Graves disease. Donor details come from another sample of the same person, matched by shared clones.

This clonotype was counted many times. This sequence joins TRBV20-1 and TRBJ2-7; 7 bases map to TRBD1. The V gene end was trimmed by 3 bases and the J gene end by 4 bases; junction bases not matched to a gene: 9. Germline V gene sequence: CDR1 DFQATT, CDR2 SNEGSKA (reference sequence). The length of the CDR3 is 14 residues. The CDR3 bases are TGCAGTGCTAGCGGCAGGGGGTCTGGTTACGAGCAGTACTTC. Translated, it gives CSASGRGSGYEQYF.

Ten or more counts support this clonotype. The chain links TRBV27 to TRBJ2-1; D unresolved. CDR3 length equals 16 residues. Germline assignment: CDR1 MNHEY and CDR2 SMNVEV (reference sequence). Trimming shortened V by 6 bases and J by 0 bases, and 15 bases separated the two germline ends. CDR3 residues: CASRIATSSSYNEQFF. The CDR3 DNA sequence: TGTGCCAGCAGGATAGCAACCTCCAGCTCCTACAATGAGCAGTTCTTC.

This clonotype has more than one count but fewer than ten. This likely came from a read error, as a far larger clone is one base away. The V call is TRBV9, the J call TRBJ2-1; D remains ambiguous. V was clipped by 0 bases and J by 5 bases, with 0 bases between them. Germline V lookup: CDR1 SGDLS, CDR2 YYNGEE. There are 11 residues in the CDR3. The CDR3 DNA sequence: TGTGCCAGCAGCGTAGACAATGAGCAGTTCTTC. This sequence encodes CASSVDNEQFF.

Many counts were recorded for this clonotype. The rearrangement uses TRBV5-1 and TRBJ1-2; 9 bases align to TRBD1. This CDR3 is 14 amino acids long. V lost 4 bases and J lost 6; bases outside the gene matches: 7. Germline CDR1 and CDR2: SGHRS and YFSETQ. The CDR3 reads CASSRVTGGDGYTF. DNA of the CDR3: TGCGCCAGCAGCAGAGTCACAGGGGGCGATGGCTACACCTTC.

In this sample, this clonotype turned up many times. The gene calls are TRBV7-6 and TRBJ1-2; TRBD1 might be the D (6 bases). V gave up 5 bases and J gave up 4 bases, with 17 bases separating them. Germline V gene sequence: CDR1 SGHVS, CDR2 FNYEAQ. The CDR3 is 15 residues long. CDR3 sequence: CASSLTGFVRYGYTF. Written as DNA, the CDR3 is TGTGCCAGCAGCCTTACAGGGTTTGTTCGCTATGGCTACACCTTC.

This clonotype was recorded a few times. V gene TRBV6-1 combines with J gene TRBJ1-6; 7 bases agree with TRBD1. The V gene end was trimmed by 6 bases and the J gene end by 12 bases; junction bases not matched to a gene: 11. The CDR3 is 14 amino acids. Germline CDR1 is MNHNS and CDR2 is SASEGT. The CDR3 is CASRVDRLSRPLHF. As DNA, the CDR3 is TGTGCCAGCAGGGTGGACAGGTTATCGCGACCCCTCCACTTT.

The chain is built from TRBV4-3 and TRBJ1-2; D perhaps matches TRBD1 (5 bases). The CDR3 has 16 amino acids. Germline V gene sequence: CDR1 LGHNA, CDR2 YSLEER. V lost 0 bases and J lost 4, with 15 bases in between. CDR3 nucleotides: TGCGCCAGCAGCCAAGAGGCCCTCAAAAGGGGCTATGGCTACACCTTC. Its protein product is CASSQEALKRGYGYTF.

In its sample, this clonotype was seen many times. The CDR3 is CASSVVGSNEQFF. The CDR3, as DNA: TGTGCCAGCAGCGTAGTGGGTAGCAATGAGCAGTTCTTC. J is TRBJ2-1 and V is TRBV9, with D unresolved. The germline gives CDR1 SGDLS, CDR2 YYNGEE. V was shortened by 0 bases and J by 6 bases, with 7 bases between the two germline ends. CDR3 length equals 13 residues.

This clonotype was recorded many times. The V and J genes are TRBV11-2 and TRBJ1-1; unclear D gene. The CDR3 has 15 residues. CDR1 and CDR2 from the germline V gene are SGHAT and FQNNGV. Trimming removed 5 bases at V and 6 bases at J, with 19 bases between. CDR3 coding DNA: TGTGCCAGCAGCACCCCCTCAAACTTAGGGTCTGAAGCTTTCTTT. Protein: CASSTPSNLGSEAFF.